The 30 T cell receptor beta chains listed next were all sequenced from one sample in a study of T cell responses to AZD1222 COVID-19 vaccine. Here immunoSEQ multiplex PCR was the method, and the copy in TCRdb shows in-frame clones only, minus some. The sample consists of more than 85,000 clones, about 88% of them appearing once. The source was peripheral blood, collected on day 0 of AZD1222 vaccination. The receptors originated from an adult in good health.

This chain connects TRBV18 to TRBJ1-1, with D hard to call. CDR3 length: 15 residues. V was trimmed by 6 bases and J by 1 base, leaving 15 bases between them. Germline CDR1 reads KGHSH; CDR2 reads LQKENI. CDR3 sequence (DNA): TGTGCCAGCTCTCCCACCAGGTCGGGGAACACTGAAGCTTTCTTT. Protein sequence: CASSPTRSGNTEAFF.

This clone was detected only once. The rearrangement links TRBV19 to TRBJ1-5; no reliable D call. The length of the CDR3 is 18 residues. Germline V gives CDR1 LNHDA, CDR2 SQIVND (reference sequence). Trimming took off 3 bases at V and 0 bases at J, with 18 bases between the two ends. The CDR3 nucleotides read TGTGCCAGTAGTATCCTTCCGGGAGGCAGATATAGCAATCAGCCCCAGCATTTT. This gives the protein CASSILPGGRYSNQPQHF.

The chain has TRBV5-1 and TRBJ2-1; 7 bases match TRBD1. V trimming: 2 bases; J trimming: 4 bases; junction bases outside the gene matches: 6. Germline CDR1 SGHRS, CDR2 YFSETQ. The CDR3 has 15 amino acids. The CDR3 DNA reads TGCGCCAGCAGCTTAACAGGGGTTTCTTACAATGAGCAGTTCTTC. Its translation: CASSLTGVSYNEQFF.

This rearrangement joins TRBV9 to TRBJ1-2, with D possibly TRBD1 on 6 matching bases. V lost 4 bases, J lost 6 bases, and 13 bases lay in between. Germline loops: CDR1 SGDLS, CDR2 YYNGEE. The length of the CDR3 is 13 residues. The CDR3 loop reads CASSPQGGNGYTF. The CDR3 nucleotides are TGTGCCAGCAGCCCACAGGGAGGGAATGGCTACACCTTC.

V and J are TRBV10-3 and TRBJ2-7, with 11 bases lining up with TRBD1. The CDR3 contains 14 residues. V shed 6 bases and J 2 bases; nucleotides not matched to a gene: 3. The germline V gene encodes CDR1 ENHRY and CDR2 SYGVKD. The CDR3 nucleotides are TGTGCCATCAGCGGGACAGGGGGAGCCTACGAGCAGTACTTC. Translating it yields CAISGTGGAYEQYF.

The chain has TRBV14 and TRBJ2-1; 10 bases are a match to TRBD1. V shed 4 bases and J 14 bases; nucleotides not matched to a gene: 8. The CDR3 sequence is 13 residues long. Per the germline V gene, CDR1 is SGHDN and CDR2 is FVKESK. The CDR3, as DNA: TGTGCCAGCAGCCTTCAACCGGGACAGGGGAAGTTCTTC. It is translated as CASSLQPGQGKFF.

CDR3 residues: CASRQGQGLVEELFF. The CDR3, as DNA: TGTGCCAGCAGACAAGGACAGGGCCTTGTAGAGGAGCTGTTTTTT. This chain uses TRBV25-1 with TRBJ2-2; TRBD1 matches at 8 bases. The CDR3 has 15 residues. CDR1 is MGHDK and CDR2 is SYGVNS in the germline V gene. The V segment lost 6 bases and the J segment 10 bases; nucleotides outside the gene matches: 13.

The J gene is TRBJ2-1, the V gene TRBV30; TRBD2 is a possible D gene (5 bases). V was pared by 1 base and J by 8 bases, with 9 bases between. The CDR3 spans 12 residues. From germline, CDR1 is GTSNPN and CDR2 SVGIG (reference sequence). The CDR3 DNA sequence: TGTGCCTGGAGTGCGACTAATCATGAGCAGTTCTTC. This encodes CAWSATNHEQFF. The full variable domain, in which reference TRBV30 and TRBJ2-1 provide the parts outside the CDR3, is SQTIHQWPATLVQPVGSPLSLECTVEGTSNPNLYWYRQAAGRGLQLLFYSVGIGQISSEVPQNLSASRPQDRQFILSSKKLLLSDSGFYLCAWSATNHEQFFGPGTRLTVL.

This clone was recorded once. One end of the junction does not line up with germline, which may come from a read error. The chain is built from TRBV4-1 and TRBJ1-2; 8 nucleotides match TRBD1. CDR3 length: 14 residues. Germline V lookup: CDR1 MGHRA, CDR2 YSYEKL. The CDR3 is CASSQGTGFPLPAF. CDR3 bases: TGCGCCAGCAGCCAAGGGACAGGGTTTCCCCTCCCAGCCTTC.

This clone appeared a single time. This CDR3 reads CASSTGTLGGEKLFF. CDR3 nucleotide sequence: TGTGCCAGCAGTACCGGGACCCTCGGAGGAGAAAAACTGTTTTTT. The gene calls are TRBV6-5 and TRBJ1-4; possibly TRBD1 for D (5 bases). V lost 5 bases and J lost 8, with 18 bases in between. The CDR3 length is 15 residues. Germline V gene lookup returns CDR1 MNHEY and CDR2 SVGAGI.

The gene calls are TRBV5-6 and TRBJ2-3; D unclear. V dropped 5 bases and J dropped 1 base, with 11 bases sitting between them. Germline V CDR1 and CDR2: SGHDT, YYEEEE. CDR3 length equals 14 residues. CDR3 sequence: CASSFLTRTDTQYF. The CDR3 DNA follows: TGTGCCAGCAGTTTCCTGACTCGCACAGATACGCAGTATTTT.

The J gene is TRBJ2-5, the V gene TRBV11-2; no reliable D call. Germline V gives CDR1 SGHAT, CDR2 FQNNGV. The ends were cut back, 6 bases at V and 4 bases at J, with 9 bases in the middle. The CDR3 extends over 12 amino acids. The CDR3 bases are TGTGCCAGCAGGCCTCCTTCAGAGACCCAGTACTTC. Residues: CASRPPSETQYF.

This clone has just a few counts. V is TRBV18 and J is TRBJ1-1, with D possibly matching TRBD1 (6 bases). This CDR3 contains 14 residues. The V gene lost 2 bases and the J gene lost 5 bases, with 12 bases spanning the gap. CDR1 and CDR2 from the germline V gene are KGHSH and LQKENI. The CDR3: CASSPEDSWTEAFF. For the CDR3, the DNA is TGTGCCAGCTCACCAGAGGACAGCTGGACTGAAGCTTTCTTT.

The V and J genes are TRBV3-1 (or the pseudogene TRBV3-2) and TRBJ1-5, with D tentatively TRBD1 (6 bases). Per germline, CDR1 LGHDT and CDR2 YNNKEL (reference sequence). The ends were cut back, 4 bases at V and 0 bases at J, with 19 bases in the middle. This CDR3 region has 18 residues. The CDR3 nucleotides read TGTGCCAGCAGCCGAAGGGACACCGAGTATTATAGCAATCAGCCCCAGCATTTT. It translates to CASSRRDTEYYSNQPQHF.

The J gene is TRBJ1-1, the V gene TRBV6-1; possible D gene TRBD1, 5 bases. The CDR3 covers 13 residues. The germline CDR1 and CDR2 sequences are MNHNS and SASEGT. V was clipped by 1 base and J by 10 bases, with 13 bases between them. In DNA, the CDR3 is TGTGCCAGCAGTGAAGGGGCAGGGATGCGAGCTTTCTTT. As protein: CASSEGAGMRAFF.

The V and J genes are TRBV6-1 and TRBJ1-1; D unclear. Germline CDR1 and CDR2: MNHNS and SASEGT. The CDR3 is 15 amino acids. The V end lost 3 bases, the J end lost 3 bases, and 14 bases lay between the germline ends. The CDR3 coding sequence is TGTGCCAGCAGTGATTATGAGGGCTTGTACACTGAAGCTTTCTTT. Translating it yields CASSDYEGLYTEAFF.

The chain is built from TRBV7-9 and TRBJ2-7; 7 nucleotides agree with TRBD2. The CDR3 covers 16 residues. CDR1 SEHNR and CDR2 FQNEAQ come from the germline V gene (reference sequence). With V trimmed by 6 bases and J by 5 bases, 16 bases remained unmatched. CDR3 region: CASRRSGNSGKNEQYF. CDR3 bases: TGTGCCAGCAGAAGGAGCGGGAATTCGGGAAAAAACGAGCAGTACTTC. Based on the CDR3 plus reference TRBV7-9 and TRBJ2-7, the full variable domain is DTGVSQNPRHKITKRGQNVTFRCDPISEHNRLYWYRQTLGQGPEFLTYFQNEAQLEKSRLLSDRFSAERPKGSFSTLEIQRTEQGDSAMYLCASRRSGNSGKNEQYFGPGTRLTVT.

The chain couples TRBV11-2 to TRBJ1-2; 7 bases match TRBD1. J gave up 4 bases and V 6 bases, and 11 bases lay outside the gene matches. CDR1 is SGHAT, CDR2 FQNNGV, per germline. This CDR3 is built from 15 residues. The DNA of the CDR3 is TGTGCCAGCAGATTAACCGGGACAGCTTCCTATGGCTACACCTTC. Its translation is CASRLTGTASYGYTF. Based on the CDR3 plus reference TRBV11-2 and TRBJ1-2, the full variable domain is EAGVAQSPRYKIIEKRQSVAFWCNPISGHATLYWYQQILGQGPKLLIQFQNNGVVDDSQLPKDRFSAERLKGVDSTLKIQPAKLEDSAVYLCASRLTGTASYGYTFGSGTRLTVV.

The chain recombines TRBV19 with TRBJ1-1; TRBD1 is a possible D gene (5 bases). V lost 2 bases, J lost 4 bases, and 8 bases lay in between. Germline loops: CDR1 LNHDA, CDR2 SQIVND (reference sequence). The CDR3 extends over 13 amino acids. CDR3: CASSIQGSTEAFF. The CDR3 DNA is TGTGCCAGTAGTATACAGGGCTCCACTGAAGCTTTCTTT.

V usage is TRBV3-1 (or the pseudogene TRBV3-2) and J usage is TRBJ1-4; 7 bases fit TRBD1. Unmatched junction bases numbered 1, after V lost 1 base and J lost 5 bases. Germline V gene sequence: CDR1 LGHDT, CDR2 YNNKEL (reference sequence). The CDR3 has 14 residues. The chain's CDR3 is CASSQVRGNEKLFF. The CDR3, as DNA: TGTGCCAGCAGCCAAGTCAGGGGGAATGAAAAACTGTTTTTT.

This clone has just one count. The chain links TRBV12-2 to TRBJ1-2; the table assigns TRBD1, which was not confirmed against the DNA. TRBV12-2 corresponds to a pseudogene. CDR3 length: 18 residues. The CDR3 nucleotides read TGTGCAAGTCGCTTAGCCCCACAAGCCCCAGGGTTGCGGTATGGCTACACCTTC. Translated, it gives CASRLAPQAPGLRYGYTF.

The chain recombines TRBV4-1 with TRBJ1-6, with D hard to call. V was shortened by 0 bases and J by 2 bases, with 5 bases between the two germline ends. Germline lookup yields CDR1 MGHRA and CDR2 YSYEKL. This CDR3 is 15 amino acids long. As DNA, the CDR3 is TGCGCCAGCAGCCAAGATGTTACCTATAATTCACCCCTCCACTTT. The encoded protein is CASSQDVTYNSPLHF.

V usage is TRBV6-1 and J usage is TRBJ1-5; D is undetermined. The CDR3 runs to 13 residues. Germline CDR1 MNHNS, CDR2 SASEGT. Trimming pared 3 bases from V and 7 bases from J, leaving 10 bases between. The CDR3 reads CASSDWTGQPQHF. CDR3 nucleotides: TGTGCCAGCAGTGATTGGACCGGACAGCCCCAGCATTTT.

The genes are TRBV14 and TRBJ1-1; maybe TRBD1 (5 bases). The CDR3 totals 14 residues. V was shortened by 1 base and J by 1 base, with 7 bases between the two germline ends. The germline gives CDR1 SGHDN, CDR2 FVKESK. The CDR3 loop is CASSQGRANTEAFF. As DNA, the CDR3 is TGTGCCAGCAGCCAAGGCAGGGCGAACACTGAAGCTTTCTTT. Based on the CDR3 plus reference TRBV14 and TRBJ1-1, the full variable domain is EAGVTQFPSHSVIEKGQTVTLRCDPISGHDNLYWYRRVMGKEIKFLLHFVKESKQDESGMPNNRFLAERTGGTYSTLKVQPAELEDSGVYFCASSQGRANTEAFFGQGTRLTVV.

V usage is TRBV30 and J usage is TRBJ1-1, with a weak D call TRBD1 (5 bases). The CDR3 contains 13 residues. CDR1 and CDR2 from the germline V gene are GTSNPN and SVGIG (reference sequence). V shed 2 bases and J shed 4 bases, with 11 bases lying between them. The CDR3 is CAWSMRGGTEAFF. The CDR3 nucleotides are TGTGCCTGGAGTATGAGGGGAGGCACTGAAGCTTTCTTT.

This clone was detected only a few times. The chain carries TRBV5-1 and TRBJ2-7; 9 positions agree with TRBD1. J lost 5 bases, V lost 5 bases, and 8 bases had no gene match. The CDR3 length is 14 residues. CDR1 and CDR2 from the germline V gene are SGHRS and YFSETQ. The CDR3, as DNA: TGCGCCAGCAGTCCGACCGGGACAGGGCACGAGCAGTACTTC. It encodes CASSPTGTGHEQYF.

CDR3 nucleotide sequence: TGTGCCAGCAGCCAAAGGACCTCATCCTACGAGCAGTACTTC. It codes for CASSQRTSSYEQYF. The rearrangement joins TRBV3-1 (or the pseudogene TRBV3-2) to TRBJ2-7; D not resolved. Germline values: CDR1 LGHDT, CDR2 YNNKEL (reference sequence). The V and J ends lost 2 bases and 1 base respectively, with 9 bases between them. The CDR3 is made up of 14 amino acids.

The V and J genes are TRBV2 and TRBJ1-2, with D unclear. The CDR3 spans 13 residues. Germline-derived CDR1 and CDR2 are SNHLY and FYNNEI. Trimming cost V 4 bases and J 5 bases, with 11 bases left between them. The CDR3 is CASSVRGYYGYTF. CDR3 sequence (DNA): TGTGCCAGCAGTGTTCGGGGATATTATGGCTACACCTTC.

The V gene is TRBV7-6, the J gene TRBJ2-7; D is undetermined. With 3 bases removed from V and 2 bases from J, the gap between germline ends came to 11 bases. The CDR3 runs 14 residues. Germline V gene data show CDR1 as SGHVS and CDR2 as FNYEAQ. The CDR3 loop is CASSFGFPTYEQYF. CDR3 DNA sequence: TGTGCCAGCAGCTTCGGGTTTCCGACCTACGAGCAGTACTTC.

The rearrangement joins TRBV4-2 to TRBJ1-4; no reliable D call. The germline V gene has CDR1 LGHNA and CDR2 YNFKEQ. The CDR3 runs to 18 residues. V lost 0 bases, J lost 0 bases, and 14 bases lay in between. In DNA form, the CDR3 reads TGTGCCAGCAGCCAAGATCTTCCCGACTATGCAACTAATGAAAAACTGTTTTTT. Its protein is CASSQDLPDYATNEKLFF.